The 30 T cell receptor beta chains presented below share a single source sample, sequenced in a study of CD8 T cells in ankylosing spondylitis. Study results and caveats: One TCR beta motif, made up of fewer than 10 highly homologous variants, appeared characteristic of ankylosing spondylitis blood.

The antigens for these receptors are not known. TCRdb redid the calling of the 5' RACE reads with MiXCR, one entry per CDR3 protein. The repertoire holds fewer than 500,000 distinct CDR3 sequences, with roughly a quarter as singletons. Sequencing used blood, either unsorted or a sorted T cell fraction (not recorded which). These receptors were obtained from a male donor with ankylosing spondylitis.

The rearrangement joins TRBV7-2 to TRBJ2-2; D is perhaps TRBD2 (6 bases). Germline lookup yields CDR1 SGHTA and CDR2 FQGNSA. This CDR3 has 15 amino acids. Trimming stripped 5 bases from V and 9 bases from J, with 19 bases between. The CDR3, as DNA: TGTGCCAGCAGCCTCCGACTAGGAGGTCCACGGGAGCTGTTTTTT. Amino acids: CASSLRLGGPRELFF.

The rearrangement joins TRBV30 to TRBJ1-5; D is undetermined. CDR3 length equals 11 residues. Germline lookup yields CDR1 GTSNPN and CDR2 SVGIG (reference sequence). V was pared by 2 bases and J by 9 bases, with 8 bases between. CDR3 in amino acids: CAWSSWGPQHF. CDR3 DNA: TGTGCCTGGAGTTCCTGGGGGCCCCAGCATTTT.

The gene calls are TRBV2 and TRBJ1-6, with 7 bases lining up with TRBD1. The length of the CDR3 is 16 residues. Trimming took 6 bases from V and 0 from J; bases not matched to a gene: 5. CDR1 and CDR2 from the germline V gene are SNHLY and FYNNEI. CDR3 in amino acids: CASRRDSSSYNSPLHF. CDR3 nucleotides: TGTGCCAGCAGACGGGACAGCAGCTCCTATAATTCACCCCTCCACTTT. The full variable domain, rest sourced from reference TRBV2 and TRBJ1-6, is EPEVTQTPSHQVTQMGQEVILRCVPISNHLYFYWYRQILGQKVEFLVSFYNNEISEKSEIFDDQFSVERPDGSNFTLKIRSTKLEDSAMYFCASRRDSSSYNSPLHFGNGTRLTVT.

The rearrangement joins TRBV24-1 to TRBJ1-1; 7 bases agree with TRBD1. CDR1 and CDR2 (germline): KGHDR, SFDVKD. The V gene end was trimmed by 7 bases and the J gene end by 0 bases; junction bases not matched to a gene: 13. The CDR3 length is 17 residues. This chain's CDR3 is CATRYKGDRTVNTEAFF. CDR3 in DNA: TGTGCCACCAGATACAAGGGGGACAGAACAGTGAACACTGAAGCTTTCTTT.

This clonotype was observed many times. This rearrangement joins TRBV5-5 to TRBJ2-2; no clear D gene. CDR3 size: 14 residues. The V end was cut by 6 bases, the J end by 6 bases, with 15 bases between. The V gene's germline CDR1 is SGHKS and CDR2 YYEKEE (reference sequence). The CDR3 loop reads CASTSPWPAGELFF. DNA for the CDR3: TGTGCCAGCACTTCCCCCTGGCCCGCCGGGGAGCTGTTTTTT.

The CDR3 bases are TGTGCCAGTAGTACCACCGCAACAGTCGGCTACACCTTC. Translating it yields CASSTTATVGYTF. The chain links TRBV19 to TRBJ1-2; the D is unclear. CDR1 and CDR2 (germline): LNHDA, SQIVND (reference sequence). The CDR3 totals 13 residues. Trimming pared 4 bases from V and 8 bases from J, leaving 14 bases between.

This clonotype was seen a few times. V is TRBV21-1 and J is TRBJ1-5; the DNA was not compared with TRBD1, the D call given in the table. TRBV21-1 is designated a pseudogene. The CDR3 spans 12 residues. The CDR3, as DNA: TGTGCCAGCCCACAGGGAGGACAGCCCCAGCATTTT. Amino acids: CASPQGGQPQHF.

Ten or more counts support this clonotype. V gene TRBV29-1 combines with J gene TRBJ2-2; 9 bases line up with TRBD1. This CDR3 is 14 amino acids long. The junction had 9 bases not matched to a gene; V was cut back by 7 bases and J by 6 bases. The germline CDR1 and CDR2 sequences are SQVTM and ANQGSEA. The CDR3 DNA sequence: TGCAGCGGGGGCCGGGACAGGGATGCCGGGGAGCTGTTTTTT. Residues: CSGGRDRDAGELFF.

The V and J genes are TRBV27 and TRBJ2-3; D may correspond to TRBD1 or TRBD2 (6 bases each). The CDR3 length is 15 residues. Germline CDR1 and CDR2: MNHEY and SMNVEV (reference sequence). The V and J ends lost 7 bases and 3 bases respectively, with 17 bases between them. The CDR3, as DNA: TGTGCCAGCACCTTAGGGGGGAAAGGGACAGATACGCAGTATTTT. Protein sequence: CASTLGGKGTDTQYF.

This clonotype appeared once. This chain joins TRBV7-9 and TRBJ2-4; D could derive from TRBD1 or TRBD2 (6 bases each). The CDR3 is made up of 16 amino acids. The germline V and J ends were trimmed by 8 bases and 0 bases, with 17 bases remaining between them. The germline CDR1 and CDR2 sequences are SEHNR and FQNEAQ (reference sequence). CDR3 in DNA: TGTGCCAGCCAGTCGGTTGGGGGGCTAGCCAAAAACATTCAGTACTTC. Protein sequence: CASQSVGGLAKNIQYF.

This clonotype has just a few counts. The rearrangement links TRBV5-1 to TRBJ2-1, with 13 bases matching TRBD2. CDR3 size: 14 residues. V lost 9 bases, J lost 4 bases, and 4 bases stayed unmatched. Germline CDR1 reads SGHRS; CDR2 reads YFSETQ. The CDR3 coding sequence is TGCGCCACTAGGACTAGCGGGAGTTACAATGAGCAGTTCTTC. Residues: CATRTSGSYNEQFF.

The rearrangement joins TRBV6-1 to TRBJ2-3; D may be TRBD2 (6 bases). The V and J ends lost 2 bases and 10 bases respectively, with 19 bases between them. CDR1 is MNHNS, CDR2 SASEGT, per germline. The CDR3 extends over 15 amino acids. CDR3 bases: TGTGCCAGCAGTGAAATGGCAGGAGGGGTTTGGGCGCAGTATTTT. Translating it yields CASSEMAGGVWAQYF.

The V call is TRBV11-3, the J call TRBJ2-3; D not certain. The germline CDR1 and CDR2 sequences are SGHNT and YENEEA. V was clipped by 1 base and J by 5 bases, with 7 bases between them. This CDR3 is built from 13 residues. The CDR3: CASSLGDQDTQYF. The DNA for the CDR3 is TGTGCCAGCAGCTTAGGGGATCAAGATACGCAGTATTTT.

Remarks on this clonotype: Its ends do not fully match the called genes, so a read error is possible. The genes are TRBV5-5 and TRBJ2-5; 7 nucleotides match TRBD1. Germline loops: CDR1 SGHKS, CDR2 YYEKEE (reference sequence). The CDR3 totals 13 residues. The CDR3 DNA reads TGTGCCAGCACCTTGGGACAGCAAGAGACCCAGTACTTC. Translating gives CASTLGQQETQYF.

This chain joins TRBV5-1 and TRBJ2-1, with 8 bases fitting TRBD2. Germline CDR1 SGHRS, CDR2 YFSETQ. After removal of 2 bases from V and 12 bases from J, the junction contained 4 bases not matched to a gene. This CDR3 has 12 amino acids. CDR3 DNA: TGCGCCAGCAGCTTCAGCGGGGGCATGCAGTTCTTC. Protein sequence: CASSFSGGMQFF.

The chain employs TRBV29-1 and TRBJ2-7, with D uncertain. Trimming stripped 7 bases from V and 2 bases from J, with 15 bases between. CDR3 length: 13 amino acids. Germline CDR1 SQVTM, CDR2 ANQGSEA. In DNA form, the CDR3 reads TGCAGCGCCGCGACGGGTTCCCCCTACGAGCAGTACTTC. Encoded protein: CSAATGSPYEQYF.

This clonotype was counted a few times. V is TRBV29-1 and J is TRBJ2-1, with D maybe TRBD2 (6 bases). Trimming removed 6 bases at V and 2 bases at J, with 11 bases between. CDR3 length: 13 residues. Looked up from germline, CDR1 is SQVTM and CDR2 is ANQGSEA. The CDR3 loop reads CSVRQRAYNEQFF. The CDR3 bases are TGCAGCGTGCGTCAGCGGGCCTACAATGAGCAGTTCTTC.

This clonotype was detected a few times. The chain employs TRBV21-1 and TRBJ1-6. TRBV21-1 is a listed pseudogene. There are 15 residues in the CDR3. The CDR3 loop is CASRPTDPTDSPLHF. CDR3 DNA sequence: TGTGCCAGCAGGCCCACCGACCCGACCGATTCACCCCTCCACTTT.

This clonotype was observed a handful of times. The chain employs TRBV7-9 and TRBJ2-7; D is uncertain. V was clipped by 5 bases and J by 2 bases, with 13 bases between them. The V gene's germline CDR1 is SEHNR and CDR2 FQNEAQ (reference sequence). The CDR3 is 14 residues long. CDR3 DNA: TGTGCCAGCAGCCCCCCCCGGGCTACCTACGAGCAGTACTTC. This sequence encodes CASSPPRATYEQYF.

Here the CDR3 reads CASSIKTGMEKLFF. The CDR3 DNA sequence: TGCGCCAGCAGCATAAAGACAGGAATGGAAAAACTGTTTTTT. The V call is TRBV5-1, the J call TRBJ1-4, with D possibly being TRBD1 (6 bases). Germline CDR1 and CDR2: SGHRS and YFSETQ. This CDR3 comprises 14 residues. Trimming pared 4 bases from V and 8 bases from J, leaving 15 bases between.

V usage is TRBV7-7 and J usage is TRBJ2-3, with D hard to call. V lost 5 bases to trimming and J lost 10 bases, with 22 bases between them. Germline-derived CDR1 and CDR2 are SSHAT and FNYEAQ (reference sequence). The CDR3 contains 15 residues. The CDR3 nucleotides are TGTGCCAGCAGCACAGACCGGGCCCCTAATAGGGCGCAGTATTTT. It specifies CASSTDRAPNRAQYF.

The rearrangement links TRBV20-1 to TRBJ1-1; D gene unclear. Trimming took off 4 bases at V and 0 bases at J, with 9 bases between the two ends. Per the germline V gene, CDR1 is DFQATT and CDR2 is SNEGSKA (reference sequence). This CDR3 contains 13 residues. The CDR3 loop reads CSAIHTMNTEAFF. The CDR3 DNA reads as TGCAGTGCTATACACACCATGAACACTGAAGCTTTCTTT.

This clonotype was seen a single time. The V and J genes are TRBV3-1 and TRBJ2-5; TRBD2 agrees at 10 bases. Germline V gene sequence: CDR1 LGHDT, CDR2 YNNKEL (reference sequence). The CDR3 covers 16 residues. V was clipped by 1 base and J by 9 bases; unmatched bases: 11. The CDR3 DNA sequence: TGTGCCAGCAGCCAAGGGGCGTCTAGCGGGAGTTTGGCCCAGTACTTC. Translation: CASSQGASSGSLAQYF.

The rearrangement uses TRBV14 and TRBJ2-1; D may be TRBD2 (5 bases). In germline, CDR1 is SGHDN, CDR2 FVKESK. This CDR3 comprises 13 residues. Trimming took off 2 bases at V and 8 bases at J, with 10 bases between the two ends. Here the CDR3 DNA reads TGTGCCAGCAGCCAAAGGACTGCGGATGAGCAGTTCTTC. Its protein product is CASSQRTADEQFF.

This clonotype was counted ten times or more. CDR3 loop: CASSYRTGANTGELFF. CDR3 nucleotides: TGTGCCAGCAGTTACCGGACAGGGGCTAACACCGGGGAGCTGTTTTTT. The J gene is TRBJ2-2, the V gene TRBV12-3 or TRBV12-4; 9 nucleotides agree with TRBD1. CDR3 size: 16 residues. V trimming: 4 bases; J trimming: 2 bases; junction bases outside the gene matches: 5.

This clonotype was counted many times. The J gene is TRBJ2-3, the V gene TRBV20-1, with a weak D call TRBD1 (5 bases). This CDR3 is built from 15 residues. CDR1 and CDR2 (germline): DFQATT, SNEGSKA (reference sequence). CDR3 sequence reads: CRPHLGAQGRDTQYF. CDR3 nucleotides: TGCAGGCCCCACCTTGGGGCACAAGGACGAGATACGCAGTATTTT.

This rearrangement joins TRBV20-1 to TRBJ2-7, with 10 bases that match TRBD2. In germline, CDR1 is DFQATT, CDR2 SNEGSKA (reference sequence). V lost 1 base and J lost 0; bases outside the gene matches: 3. The CDR3 runs to 15 residues. CDR3 nucleotides: TGCAGTGCTAGAGTTAGCGGGAGGAACTCCTACGAGCAGTACTTC. Its translation: CSARVSGRNSYEQYF.

The gene calls are TRBV25-1 and TRBJ1-4, with D possibly matching TRBD1 (5 bases). V was trimmed by 7 bases and J by 3 bases, leaving 12 bases between them. The CDR3 totals 14 residues. Per the germline V gene, CDR1 is MGHDK and CDR2 is SYGVNS. The CDR3: CASKRGSSNEKLFF. The CDR3 DNA sequence: TGTGCCAGCAAACGGGGGTCTTCTAATGAAAAACTGTTTTTT.

The rearrangement joins TRBV2 to TRBJ2-7; D gene unclear. Trimming took 2 bases from V and 3 from J, leaving 8 bases between them. Germline loops: CDR1 SNHLY, CDR2 FYNNEI. The CDR3 sequence is 13 residues long. The CDR3 protein is CASSENPIYEQYV. The CDR3, as DNA: TGTGCCAGCAGTGAAAACCCCATCTACGAGCAGTACGTC.

This sequence joins TRBV28 and TRBJ2-7; D gene unclear. The CDR3 consists of 11 residues. The V gene's germline CDR1 is MDHEN and CDR2 SYDVKM. Trimming left V 5 bases short and J 4 bases short, with 6 bases between. The CDR3 sequence is CASSDIYEQYV. The CDR3 DNA reads as TGTGCCAGCAGTGACATTTACGAGCAGTACGTC.